This TCR beta chain derives from a study of blood T cells in healthy people across ages. Broader study findings: One million T cells yielded diversity estimates that were considered underestimates.

As concerns this clonotype: The antigen is unknown.

Primed by a sample-barcoded 5' primer and a J-beta primer mix, a second PCR proceeded for roughly 7 to 11 cycles. TCRdb processed the 5' RACE reads anew with MiXCR; each CDR3 protein has one entry. Of some 1.4 million distinct CDR3 sequences listed, about 40% are singletons. CDR1 is SGHAT, CDR2 FQNNGV, per germline. CDR3 length equals 17 residues. Between the trimmed V and J ends, which lost 5 bases and 2 bases, there was a span of 21 bases. This TCR was recovered from a woman aged 18-30 years in good health. Sequencing was carried out using blood. The chain combines TRBV11-2 with TRBJ1-2; D gene uncertain. Written as DNA, the CDR3 is TGTGCCAGCAGCACACCGACCGAGGACCAGTGGAACTATGGCTACACCTTC. This translates into CASSTPTEDQWNYGYTF. Supplemented by reference TRBV11-2 and TRBJ1-2, the full variable domain reads EAGVAQSPRYKIIEKRQSVAFWCNPISGHATLYWYQQILGQGPKLLIQFQNNGVVDDSQLPKDRFSAERLKGVDSTLKIQPAKLEDSAVYLCASSTPTEDQWNYGYTFGSGTRLTVV.